This T cell receptor (beta chain) appears in the sequencing data of a study of OX40 agonist ivuxolimab in advanced cancers. The wider study: The dose-escalation group included hepatocellular carcinoma, melanoma, renal cell carcinoma and head and neck cancer.

The method was immunoSEQ multiplex PCR; TCRdb's version includes in-frame clones alone and lacks a portion of them. Here the sample spans some 58,000 clones, approximately 83% being singletons. Germline loops: CDR1 MDHEN, CDR2 SYDVKM. V was cut by 2 bases and J by 0 bases, with 2 bases left in between. The CDR3 has 13 amino acids. A note on this clone: The antigen remains undetermined.

General study results and limits: Relative to CD4+ cells, CD8+ T cells on average had more expanded clones. Clones of CD4+ and CD8+ blood T cells grew by week 6 at doses of 0.1 to 3.0 mg/kg.

V gene TRBV28 combines with J gene TRBJ1-3; unclear D gene. Material: CD4+ or CD8+ T cells sorted from blood, obtained in a trial of the OX40 agonist ivuxolimab. The clonotype was recovered from an adult with an advanced solid tumor such as melanoma, head and neck, liver or kidney cancer. The CDR3: CASSLDSGNTIYF. In DNA form, the CDR3 reads TGTGCCAGCAGTTTAGACTCTGGAAACACCATATATTTT.